The clone carrying this TCR beta chain was recorded a few times. Its cognate antigen is unknown. The sample comes from a study of T cell repertoires in cytomegalovirus infection. Overall study findings and caveats: In two of eight donors, the top clonotype was HLA-C-restricted CMV-specific. There were carriers of CMV plus the relevant HLA, and cumulative public TCR beta family frequency identified them.

Trimming took 6 bases from V and 4 from J; bases not matched to a gene: 14. The CDR3 has 17 residues. TCRdb recomputed calls from the reads with MiXCR, one row per CDR3 protein. The data contain approximately 700,000 distinct CDR3 sequences, 35% of them singletons. The chain is built from TRBV12-3 or TRBV12-4 and TRBJ2-5; 10 positions agree with TRBD1. Input material: PBMCs. The origin of this receptor is a human donor in good health (CMV status not recorded). Some clones in this sample may be carry-over from other donors' samples. The CDR3 DNA follows: TGTGCCAGCAGCCGACAGGGGGCTATGGGACCCCGAGAGACCCAGTACTTC. It specifies CASSRQGAMGPRETQYF.